A selection of T cell receptor beta chains follows, all from one sample in a study of blood T cell repertoires in COVID-19. Sequenced by immunoSEQ multiplex PCR; TCRdb stores in-frame clones only, minus some. Seen here are roughly 80,000 clones, roughly nine tenths observed once, and the top ten hold 8.5% to 9.5%. Source material: peripheral blood. These receptors were obtained from a human donor in a cohort sampled during active COVID-19. The CDR3 runs from the conserved cysteine through the conserved F or W. D genes are given only for firm matches. Expanded clones are given a class, and other clones once, few, many or no size at all.

TRBD1 few TRBJ2-7 TRBV4-2 CASSRRDRGVEQYF TGTGCCAGCAGCCGGCGGGACAGGGGTGTCGAGCAGTACTTC
. . TRBJ2-2 TRBV7-9 CASSSSGELFF TGTGCCAGCAGCTCATCCGGGGAGCTGTTTTTT
. . TRBJ1-5 TRBV7-2 CASSLNWGGNQPQHF TGTGCCAGCAGCTTAAATTGGGGCGGCAATCAGCCCCAGCATTTT
TRBD1 . TRBJ1-3 TRBV6-5 CASRGTGTGNTIYF TGTGCCAGCAGGGGGACAGGGACTGGAAACACCATATATTTT
TRBD1 . TRBJ2-7 TRBV4-2 CASSQDRVSDEQYF TGTGCCAGCAGCCAGGACAGGGTTTCAGACGAGCAGTACTTC
TRBD2 . TRBJ2-3 TRBV11-1 CASRNSGGYTDTQYF TGTGCCAGCAGGAATAGCGGGGGGTACACAGATACGCAGTATTTT
TRBD2 . TRBJ2-1 TRBV2 CASSLLAGTNEQFF TGTGCCAGCAGTTTACTAGCGGGTACCAATGAGCAGTTCTTC
. once TRBJ2-2 TRBV7-8 CASSLMLGPGGAGELFF TGTGCCAGCAGCCTTATGTTGGGCCCTGGGGGCGCCGGGGAGCTGTTTTTT
. . TRBJ1-1 TRBV20-1 CSASSGHEAFF TGCAGTGCAAGTTCAGGGCATGAAGCTTTCTTT
TRBD1 few TRBJ2-1 TRBV5-4 CASSLDRGSYNEQFF TGTGCCAGCAGCTTAGACAGGGGCTCCTACAATGAGCAGTTCTTC
. . TRBJ1-2 TRBV11-2 CASSLGRGSSSPYGYTF TGTGCCAGCAGCTTGGGGAGGGGGTCCTCCTCCCCTTATGGCTACACCTTC
TRBD2 . TRBJ2-5 TRBV7-6 CASSLGSSVSGGKETQYF TGTGCCAGCAGCTTAGGGAGTTCGGTTAGCGGGGGGAAAGAGACCCAGTACTTC
TRBD2 . TRBJ2-1 TRBV15 CATSRALCGAGGPILVPFF TGTGCCACCAGCAGAGCCCTCTGTGGTGCGGGAGGGCCTATATTGGTTCCGTTCTTC
TRBD2 . TRBJ2-3 TRBV4-1 CASSQPAGLAGGLVADTQYF TGCGCCAGCAGCCAACCGGCAGGACTAGCGGGGGGGTTAGTTGCAGATACGCAGTATTTT
. few TRBJ1-3 TRBV7-9 CASSPLGNTIYF TGTGCCAGCAGCCCCTTGGGAAACACCATATATTTT
. . TRBJ2-7 TRBV6-1 CASSEQRLLHEQYF TGTGCCAGCAGTGAGCAGAGGTTGCTCCACGAGCAGTACTTC
. . TRBJ2-5 TRBV5-1 CASRLDSQTQYF TGCGCCAGCAGGTTAGACAGCCAGACCCAGTACTTC
. . TRBJ1-2 TRBV4-1 CASSQESTASYGYTF TGCGCCAGCAGCCAAGAATCCACAGCCTCCTATGGCTACACCTTC
. . TRBJ1-5 TRBV7-2 CASSDDTNQPQHF TGTGCCAGCAGCGACGACACCAATCAGCCCCAGCATTTT
TRBD2 . TRBJ2-7 TRBV4-1 CASSQPGLGGNEQYF TGCGCCAGCAGCCAGCCCGGACTAGGAGGAAACGAGCAGTACTTC